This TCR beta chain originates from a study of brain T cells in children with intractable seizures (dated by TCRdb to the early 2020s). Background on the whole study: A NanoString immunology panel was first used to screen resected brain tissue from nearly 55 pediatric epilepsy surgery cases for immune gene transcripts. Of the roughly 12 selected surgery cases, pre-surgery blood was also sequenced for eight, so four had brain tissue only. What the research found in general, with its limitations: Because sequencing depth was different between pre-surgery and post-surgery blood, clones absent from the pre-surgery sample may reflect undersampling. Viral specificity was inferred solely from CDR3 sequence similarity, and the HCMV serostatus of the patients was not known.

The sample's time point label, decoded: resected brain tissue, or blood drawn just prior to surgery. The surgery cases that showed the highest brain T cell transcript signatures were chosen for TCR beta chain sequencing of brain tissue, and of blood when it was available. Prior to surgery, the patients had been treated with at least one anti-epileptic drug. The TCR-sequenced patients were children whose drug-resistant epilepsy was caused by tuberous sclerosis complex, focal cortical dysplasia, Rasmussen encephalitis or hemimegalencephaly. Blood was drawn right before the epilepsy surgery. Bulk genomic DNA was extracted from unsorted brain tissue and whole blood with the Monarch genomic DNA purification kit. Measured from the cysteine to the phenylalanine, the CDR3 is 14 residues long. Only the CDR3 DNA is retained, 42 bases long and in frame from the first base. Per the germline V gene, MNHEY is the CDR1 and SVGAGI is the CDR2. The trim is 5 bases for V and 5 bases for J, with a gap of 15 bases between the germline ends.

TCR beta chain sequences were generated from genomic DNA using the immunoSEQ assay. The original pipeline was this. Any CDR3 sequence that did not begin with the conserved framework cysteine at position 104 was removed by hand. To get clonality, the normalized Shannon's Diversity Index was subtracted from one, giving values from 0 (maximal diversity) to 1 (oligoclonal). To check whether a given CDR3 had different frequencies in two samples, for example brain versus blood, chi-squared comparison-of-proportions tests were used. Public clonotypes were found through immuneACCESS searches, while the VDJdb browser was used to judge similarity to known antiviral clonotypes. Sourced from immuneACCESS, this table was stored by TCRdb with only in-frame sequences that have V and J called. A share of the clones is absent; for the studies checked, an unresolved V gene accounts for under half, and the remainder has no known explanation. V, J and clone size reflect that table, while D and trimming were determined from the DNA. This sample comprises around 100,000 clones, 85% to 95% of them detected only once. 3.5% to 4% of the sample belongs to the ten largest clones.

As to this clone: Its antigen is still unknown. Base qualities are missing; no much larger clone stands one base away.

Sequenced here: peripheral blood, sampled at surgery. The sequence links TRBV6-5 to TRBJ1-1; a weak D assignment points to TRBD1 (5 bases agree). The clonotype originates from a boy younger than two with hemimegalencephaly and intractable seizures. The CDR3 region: CASSPEGAGTEAFF. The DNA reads TGTGCCAGCAGTCCCGAAGGGGCTGGAACTGAAGCTTTCTTT.